This T cell receptor beta chain was found in a study of post-analysis software for immune sequencing data. Regarding the study as a whole: Four to six TRBV segments were more frequent in patients than controls; TRBV5-6, TRBV5-1 and TRBV20-1 belonged to this group.

The junction had 8 bases not matched to a gene; V was cut back by 0 bases and J by 7 bases. The CDR3 runs to 16 residues. The germline V gene has CDR1 SGHTA and CDR2 FQGNSA. The authors incorporated unique molecular identifiers into the TCR beta cDNA libraries. Each sample of roughly 0.95 to 10 million input T cells yielded roughly 500,000 cDNA molecules, so each molecule approximated one T cell. TCRdb re-called the PCR reads with MiXCR, one entry per CDR3 protein. The sample contains 800,000 to 950,000 distinct CDR3 sequences, approximately 57% of which appear only once. On this clonotype: Its target is unknown.

This clonotype was obtained from a girl aged 5 to 17 with multiple sclerosis. The rearrangement joins TRBV7-2 to TRBJ1-2; 10 bases map to TRBD1. What was sequenced was blood. CDR3 sequence: CASSLASPDRGPGYTF. The CDR3 DNA reads as TGTGCCAGCAGCTTAGCGTCACCCGACAGGGGGCCTGGCTACACCTTC.